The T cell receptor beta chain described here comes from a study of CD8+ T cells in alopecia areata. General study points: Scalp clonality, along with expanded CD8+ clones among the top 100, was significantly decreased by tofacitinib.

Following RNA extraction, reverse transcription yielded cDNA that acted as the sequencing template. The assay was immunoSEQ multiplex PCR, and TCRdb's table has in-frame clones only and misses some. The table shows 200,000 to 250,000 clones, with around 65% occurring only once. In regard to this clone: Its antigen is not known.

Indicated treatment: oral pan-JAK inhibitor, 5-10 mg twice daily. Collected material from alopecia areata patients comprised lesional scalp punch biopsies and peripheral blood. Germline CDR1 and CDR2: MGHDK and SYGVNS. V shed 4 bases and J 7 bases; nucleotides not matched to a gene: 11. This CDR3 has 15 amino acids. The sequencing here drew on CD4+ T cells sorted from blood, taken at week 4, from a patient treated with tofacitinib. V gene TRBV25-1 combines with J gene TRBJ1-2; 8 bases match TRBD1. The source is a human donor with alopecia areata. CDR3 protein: CASSAPGQGVVGYTF. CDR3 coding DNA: TGTGCCAGCAGTGCCCCCGGACAGGGTGTGGTTGGCTACACCTTC.